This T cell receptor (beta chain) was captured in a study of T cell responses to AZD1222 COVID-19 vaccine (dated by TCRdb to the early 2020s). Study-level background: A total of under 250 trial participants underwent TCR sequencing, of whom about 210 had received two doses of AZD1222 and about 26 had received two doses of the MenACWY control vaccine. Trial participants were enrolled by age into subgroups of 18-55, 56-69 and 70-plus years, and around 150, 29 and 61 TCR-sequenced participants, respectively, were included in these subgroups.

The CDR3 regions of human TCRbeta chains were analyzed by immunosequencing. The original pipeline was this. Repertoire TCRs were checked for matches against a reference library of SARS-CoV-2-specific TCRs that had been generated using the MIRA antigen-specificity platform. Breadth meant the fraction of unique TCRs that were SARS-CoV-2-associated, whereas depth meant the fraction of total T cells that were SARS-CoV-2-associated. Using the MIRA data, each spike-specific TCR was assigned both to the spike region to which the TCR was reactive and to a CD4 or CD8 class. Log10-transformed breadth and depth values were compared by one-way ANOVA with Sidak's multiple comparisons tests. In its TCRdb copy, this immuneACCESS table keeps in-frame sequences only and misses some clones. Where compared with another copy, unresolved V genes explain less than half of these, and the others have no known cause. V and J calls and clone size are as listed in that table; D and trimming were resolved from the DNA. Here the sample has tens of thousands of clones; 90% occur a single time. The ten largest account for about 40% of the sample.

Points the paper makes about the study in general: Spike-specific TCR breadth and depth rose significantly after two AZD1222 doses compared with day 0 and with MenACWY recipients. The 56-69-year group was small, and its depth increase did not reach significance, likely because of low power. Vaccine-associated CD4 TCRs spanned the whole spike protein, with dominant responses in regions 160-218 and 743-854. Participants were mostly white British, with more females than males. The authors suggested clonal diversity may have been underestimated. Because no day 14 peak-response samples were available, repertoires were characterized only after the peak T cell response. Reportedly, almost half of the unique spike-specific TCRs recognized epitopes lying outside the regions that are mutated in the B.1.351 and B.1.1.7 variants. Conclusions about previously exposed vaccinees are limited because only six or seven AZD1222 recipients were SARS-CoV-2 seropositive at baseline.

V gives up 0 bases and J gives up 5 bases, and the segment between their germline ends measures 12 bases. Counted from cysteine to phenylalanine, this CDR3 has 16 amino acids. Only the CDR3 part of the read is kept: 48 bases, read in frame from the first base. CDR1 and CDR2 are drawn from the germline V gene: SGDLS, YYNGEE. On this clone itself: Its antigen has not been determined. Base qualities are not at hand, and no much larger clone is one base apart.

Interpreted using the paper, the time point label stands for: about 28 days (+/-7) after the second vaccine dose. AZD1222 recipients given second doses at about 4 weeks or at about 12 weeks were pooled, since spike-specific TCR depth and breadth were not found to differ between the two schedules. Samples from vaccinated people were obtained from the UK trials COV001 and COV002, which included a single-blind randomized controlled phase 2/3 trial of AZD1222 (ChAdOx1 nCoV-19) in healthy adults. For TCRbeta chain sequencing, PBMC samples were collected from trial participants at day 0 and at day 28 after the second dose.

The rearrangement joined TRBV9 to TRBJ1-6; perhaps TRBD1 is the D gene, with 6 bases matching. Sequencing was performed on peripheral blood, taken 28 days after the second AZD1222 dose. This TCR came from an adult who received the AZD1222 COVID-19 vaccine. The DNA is TGTGCCAGCAGCGTAGAGAGGGGGATTGATAATTCACCCCTCCACTTT. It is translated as CASSVERGIDNSPLHF.